One T cell receptor (beta chain) is described in this entry. Its recognized antigen is unknown. Per-base quality was not reported, and no clone a single base away is much larger than it. Using the deep immunoSEQ assay, multiplex PCR amplified TCR CDR3 regions from genomic DNA. Genomic DNA extracted from each cell subset was distributed evenly over all wells of several immunoSEQ 96-well plates, and each plate served as one replicate. Each replicate PCR for sorted subsets received roughly 0.2 ug genomic DNA, equal to roughly 30,000 T cell genomes. Purified libraries were measured with a Qubit 3.0 fluorometer, size-checked on a Bioanalyzer 2100, and measured again with the KAPA Library Quantification kit. Every immunoSEQ 96-well plate was sequenced on a dedicated single-read 150-cycle Illumina NextSeq 550 flow cell. From the authors' description of their analysis: Because the immunoSEQ output held only junctional sequences and lacked quality scores, the filtering could not match the filtering applied to full-length reads. Sequences were annotated with PyIR, a Python wrapper for IgBLAST v1.9, and V/J genes and CDR3 were assigned using IMGT germline references. Reads were removed for weak V/J assignments (E-value above 1e-6), missing CDR3, stop codons, out-of-frame junctions, or ambiguous translated residues. V3J clonotypes were defined as sequences sharing an identical inferred V gene, J gene, and CDR3 amino acid sequence. Percentage overlap between repertoires was computed as shared unique clonotypes divided by the size of the smaller repertoire. RTK rarefaction, the Chao1 estimator, and Recon v2.1 estimates of unobserved clonotypes were used to assess repertoire richness. For all TCRbeta clonotypes obtained by the gDNA method from several donors, generation probabilities were computed with OLGA. The source is immuneACCESS, and TCRdb retained only in-frame sequences with V and J called. Part of the clones is not carried over; for the studies checked, unresolved V genes explain less than half of this, and the remainder is unexplained. V and J calls and clone size are as listed in that table; D and trimming were resolved from the DNA. The sample includes over 750,000 clones, with 95% to 97% observed a single time. Of the sample, about 0.25% falls within the top ten clones.

The sample originates from a study of shared clonotypes between healthy human individuals (dated by TCRdb to 2018 to 2020). In terms of the full investigation: A couple of women and a few men aged 18 to 49 years were included in the cohort. For each donor, three plates each were used for CD4 naive and CD4 memory, two plates were used for CD8 naive, and one plate was used for CD8 memory. Each donor's leukapheresis produced roughly between roughly 0.9 and 8.9 billion PBMCs. To increase sequencing depth and limit assay-specific biases, different laboratories used diverse techniques to prepare libraries and sequence TCR repertoires. Blood TCR repertoires of roughly five healthy adults were deeply sequenced to estimate repertoire size and the extent of clonotype sharing between individuals. Points the paper makes about the study in general: Even with the large sequencing depth, rarefaction of the sorted-subset datasets indicated that sequencing was incomplete. Pairwise subsampling indicated that sequencing depth was expected to affect the degree of clonotype sharing among donors. Naive subsets generally had larger estimated clonotype richness than memory subsets. Higher generation probabilities were observed for clonotypes shared by all four sorted-subset donors than for non-shared clonotypes. Across a few donors, approximately 4.9% of naive CD4, 3% to 3.5% of naive CD8, roughly 2.2% of memory CD4, and approximately 0.42% of memory CD8 clonotypes were shared. Sampling was restricted to blood, and TCR repertoires in tissues likely differ from the TCR repertoires found in blood. Because the study included a small number of donors, the genetic and exposure-history diversity represented was limited.

From a lookup of the germline V gene (reference sequence), CDR1 and CDR2 are LNHDA and SQIVND. Deletion took 5 bases off V and 7 bases off J, with a span of 20 bases between the germline ends. The CDR3 has 15 amino acids, counting the end cysteine and phenylalanine. Only CDR3 DNA is held: 45 bases, read in frame from base 1. For the CD8 naive samples, CD45RO-negative cells were positively selected for CCR7, yielding a CD45RA+CCR7+ population from which TemRA cells were excluded. Healthy HIV-negative adults with no recently reported acute infections or vaccinations were included as donors. All donors were Caucasian adults living in Nashville, Tennessee, USA. Blood was obtained by leukapheresis, after which PBMCs were separated by Ficoll-Histopaque density gradient centrifugation and cryopreserved in liquid nitrogen vapor phase. Analytical flow cytometry was used to check the purity and quantity of each magnetically sorted T cell population. Genomic DNA was isolated from every sorted fraction and measured by UV absorbance on a Nanodrop 2000c.

Source material: naive CD8+ T cells sorted from blood. The cell subset or site label for this specimen denotes: CD45RA+CCR7+. The receptor chain draws on TRBV19 and TRBJ1-2; a tentative D match to TRBD1 spans 6 bases. This sequence was found in a young man in good health. CDR3 loop: CASSLRGGSTRGYTF. The DNA sequence is as follows: TGTGCCAGTAGTCTGAGGGGGGGTAGTACGCGTGGCTACACCTTC. Reference TRBV19 and TRBJ1-2 genes cover what lies past the CDR3, so the full variable domain is DGGITQSPKYLFRKEGQNVTLSCEQNLNHDAMYWYRQDPGQGLRLIYYSQIVNDFQKGDIAEGYSVSREKKESFPLTVTSAQKNPTAFYLCASSLRGGSTRGYTFGSGTRLTVV.